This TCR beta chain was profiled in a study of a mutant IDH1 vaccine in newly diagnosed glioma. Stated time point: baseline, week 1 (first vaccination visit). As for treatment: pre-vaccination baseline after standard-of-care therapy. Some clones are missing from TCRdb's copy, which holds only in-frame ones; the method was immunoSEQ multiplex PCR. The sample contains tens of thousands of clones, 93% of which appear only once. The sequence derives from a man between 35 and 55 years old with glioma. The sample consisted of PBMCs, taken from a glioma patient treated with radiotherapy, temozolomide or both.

CDR3 in amino acids: CASRDRGIYGYTF. Here the CDR3 DNA reads TGCGCCAGCCGGGACAGGGGGATCTATGGCTACACCTTC. The chain recombines TRBV10-2 with TRBJ1-2; the match to TRBD1 covers 11 bases. The germline gives CDR1 WSHSY, CDR2 SAAADI. V trimming: 8 bases; J trimming: 4 bases; junction bases outside the gene matches: 3. This CDR3 region has 13 residues.